A single sample gave rise to the 10 T cell receptor beta chains below, sequenced in a study of blood T cell repertoires in COVID-19. TCRdb keeps only in-frame clones here, not all; method: immunoSEQ multiplex PCR. The sample contains about 220,000 clones, approximately 82% of which appear only once. The sample comprised peripheral blood. The receptors were sampled from an elderly woman with acute or convalescent COVID-19.

This clone has only a few counts. This rearrangement joins TRBV5-1 to TRBJ2-1; the match to TRBD2 covers 8 bases. Trimming at V came to 0 bases and at J to 9 bases, leaving 11 bases not matched to a gene. The V gene's germline CDR1 is SGHRS and CDR2 YFSETQ. The CDR3 is made up of 16 amino acids. The CDR3 spells CASSLDTSGGRGEQFF. The CDR3 region has the DNA TGCGCCAGCAGCTTGGATACTAGCGGTGGGAGGGGTGAGCAGTTCTTC.

The chain employs TRBV3-1 (or the pseudogene TRBV3-2) and TRBJ2-7, with 9 bases matching TRBD1. There are 16 residues in the CDR3. CDR1 is LGHDT, CDR2 YNNKEL, per germline (reference sequence). V gave up 1 base and J gave up 5 bases; unmatched junction bases: 9. The CDR3 DNA is TGTGCCAGCAGCCAAGCTACAGGGGGCAGAAAGGACGAGCAGTACTTC. Amino acid sequence: CASSQATGGRKDEQYF.

V and J are TRBV10-3 and TRBJ1-2; weak D call: TRBD1 (6 bases). This CDR3 has 13 amino acids. V gave up 7 bases and J gave up 2 bases, with 11 bases separating them. Germline CDR1 ENHRY, CDR2 SYGVKD. DNA of the CDR3: TGTGCCATCACCGTTACAGGGAACTATGGCTACACCTTC. Translating gives CAITVTGNYGYTF.

There are a few counts of this clone. The rearrangement links TRBV7-9 to TRBJ1-3; tentative D call: TRBD1 (5 bases). Trimming stripped 9 bases from V and 7 bases from J, with 10 bases between. Germline loops: CDR1 SEHNR, CDR2 FQNEAQ (reference sequence). The CDR3 totals 11 residues. In nucleotides, the CDR3 is TGTGCCAGTCACACAGGCAACACCATATATTTT. It codes for CASHTGNTIYF.

The V and J genes are TRBV18 and TRBJ1-5; D remains ambiguous. The V gene lost 3 bases and the J gene lost 0 bases, with 15 bases spanning the gap. The V gene's germline CDR1 is KGHSH and CDR2 LQKENI. The CDR3 length is 17 residues. The CDR3 region has the DNA TGTGCCAGCTCACCGATAAGTGGGAGCGATAGCAATCAGCCCCAGCATTTT. This codes for CASSPISGSDSNQPQHF.

The chain recombines TRBV5-1 with TRBJ2-3; TRBD1 matches at 7 bases. The V segment lost 0 bases and the J segment 2 bases; nucleotides outside the gene matches: 15. This CDR3 is 19 amino acids long. Germline V gene sequence: CDR1 SGHRS, CDR2 YFSETQ. In DNA form, the CDR3 reads TGCGCCAGCAGCTTGGGAGAATGGGGCAGGGGGATCCTCACAGATACGCAGTATTTT. As protein: CASSLGEWGRGILTDTQYF. The whole variable domain, remainder taken from reference TRBV5-1 and TRBJ2-3, is KAGVTQTPRYLIKTRGQQVTLSCSPISGHRSVSWYQQTPGQGLQFLFEYFSETQRNKGNFPGRFSGRQFSNSRSEMNVSTLELGDSALYLCASSLGEWGRGILTDTQYFGPGTRLTVL.

The chain is built from TRBV6-5 and TRBJ1-1, with D possibly TRBD1 on 5 matching bases. The CDR3 has 15 amino acids. Germline CDR1 is MNHEY and CDR2 is SVGAGI. Trimming removed 2 bases at V and 5 bases at J, with 15 bases between. This chain's CDR3 is CASSYVSAGKTEAFF. CDR3 coding DNA: TGTGCCAGCAGTTACGTTTCGGCAGGGAAAACTGAAGCTTTCTTT.

The genes are TRBV19 and TRBJ1-1, with TRBD1 matching 8 bases. Losses at the gene ends were 7 bases for V and 10 bases for J; bases not matched to a gene: 11. CDR3 length: 13 residues. In germline, CDR1 is LNHDA, CDR2 SQIVND (reference sequence). The CDR3 loop is CASNQGATVGAFF. The CDR3 DNA reads as TGTGCCAGTAATCAGGGGGCAACTGTCGGAGCTTTCTTT.

The chain couples TRBV30 to TRBJ2-7; TRBD2 matches 9 bases. The ends lost 3 bases at V and 4 bases at J; junction bases unmatched: 13. The CDR3 covers 16 residues. CDR1 and CDR2 (germline): GTSNPN, SVGIG (reference sequence). The CDR3 DNA follows: TGTGCCTGGAGCCCCGCCGACGCGGGGGGGCGTTACGAGCAGTACTTC. This codes for CAWSPADAGGRYEQYF.

The V and J genes are TRBV13 and TRBJ2-3; no definite D call. The V gene's germline CDR1 is PRHDT and CDR2 FYEKMQ (reference sequence). CDR3 size: 16 residues. Trimming removed 4 bases from V and 0 bases from J, with 14 bases in between. CDR3 sequence reads: CASSSALVASTDTQYF. The CDR3 DNA reads TGTGCCAGCAGCTCAGCTCTAGTTGCGAGCACAGATACGCAGTATTTT.